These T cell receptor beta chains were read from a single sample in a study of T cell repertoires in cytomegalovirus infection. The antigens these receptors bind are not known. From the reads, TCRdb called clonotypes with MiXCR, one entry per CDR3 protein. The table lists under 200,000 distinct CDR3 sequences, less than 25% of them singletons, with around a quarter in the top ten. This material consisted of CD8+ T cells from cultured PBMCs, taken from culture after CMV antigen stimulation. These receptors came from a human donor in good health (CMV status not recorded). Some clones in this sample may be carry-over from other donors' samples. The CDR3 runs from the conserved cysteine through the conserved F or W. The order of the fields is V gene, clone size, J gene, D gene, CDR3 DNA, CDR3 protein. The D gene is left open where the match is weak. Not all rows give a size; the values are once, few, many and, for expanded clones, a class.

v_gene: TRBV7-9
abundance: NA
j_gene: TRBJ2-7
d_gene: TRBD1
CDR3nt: TGTGCCAGCAGCCAGGGACAGGGTTGGTACGAGCAGTACTTC
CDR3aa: CASSQGQGWYEQYF

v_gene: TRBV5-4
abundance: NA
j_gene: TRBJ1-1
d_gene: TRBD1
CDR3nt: TGTGCCAGCAGCTTTCGACTAGGACAGGGGGGGATGAACACTGAAGCTTTCTTT
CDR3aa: CASSFRLGQGGMNTEAFF

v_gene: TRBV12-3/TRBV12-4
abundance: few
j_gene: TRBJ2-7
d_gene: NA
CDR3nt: TGTGCCAGCAGTTTAAAGGGCTACGAGCAGTACTTC
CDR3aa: CASSLKGYEQYF

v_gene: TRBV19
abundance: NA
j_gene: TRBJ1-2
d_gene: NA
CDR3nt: TGTGCCAGTAGTATTCTGCACAGCCAACCTTACTATGGCTACACCTTC
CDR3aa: CASSILHSQPYYGYTF

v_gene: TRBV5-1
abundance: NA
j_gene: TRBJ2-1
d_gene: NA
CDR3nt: TGCGCCAGCAGCTTGCGTCCGGGGGGCAACAATGAGCAGTTCTTC
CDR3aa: CASSLRPGGNNEQFF

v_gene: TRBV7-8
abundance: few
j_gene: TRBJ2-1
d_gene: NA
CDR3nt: TGTGCCAGCAGCTTAGCGGAGGGAGGAGAGCAGTTCTTC
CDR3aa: CASSLAEGGEQFF

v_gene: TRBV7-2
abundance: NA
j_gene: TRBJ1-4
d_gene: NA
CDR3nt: TGTGCCAGCAGCCCCAGGTTTGACCCCAATGAAAAACTGTTTTTT
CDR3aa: CASSPRFDPNEKLFF

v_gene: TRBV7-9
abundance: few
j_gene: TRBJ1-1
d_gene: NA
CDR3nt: TGTGCCAGCAGCAAGGTGGCAGGGGTCTCATCTGTGGCTTTCTTT
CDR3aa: CASSKVAGVSSVAFF

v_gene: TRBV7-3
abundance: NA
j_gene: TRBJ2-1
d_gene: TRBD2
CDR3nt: TGTGCCAGCAGCTTAAGGTTTAGCGGGGACTCCTACAATGAGCAGTTCTTC
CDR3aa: CASSLRFSGDSYNEQFF

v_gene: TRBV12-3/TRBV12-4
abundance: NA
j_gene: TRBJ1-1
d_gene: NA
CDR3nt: TGTGCCAGCAGTTATGGTGTGGGTTCTGAAGCTTTCTTT
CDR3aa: CASSYGVGSEAFF

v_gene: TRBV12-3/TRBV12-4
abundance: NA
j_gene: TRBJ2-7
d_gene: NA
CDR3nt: TGTGCCAGCAGTTTTGGTGCCTGGGAGCAGTACTTC
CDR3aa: CASSFGAWEQYF

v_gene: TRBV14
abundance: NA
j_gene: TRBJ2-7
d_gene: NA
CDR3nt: TGTGCCAGCAGCCAACTGGAACGGGGGACCTACGAGCAGTACTTC
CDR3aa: CASSQLERGTYEQYF

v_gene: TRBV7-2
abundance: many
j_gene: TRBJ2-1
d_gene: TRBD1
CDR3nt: TGTGCCAGCACCCTGGGCCCGGGACAGGGAAACCCCGATAGCAATGAGCAGTTCTTC
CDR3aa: CASTLGPGQGNPDSNEQFF

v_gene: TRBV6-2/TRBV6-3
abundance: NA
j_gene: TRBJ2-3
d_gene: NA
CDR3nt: TGTGCCAGCAGTTGGACGAACACAGATACGCAGTATTTT
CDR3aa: CASSWTNTDTQYF

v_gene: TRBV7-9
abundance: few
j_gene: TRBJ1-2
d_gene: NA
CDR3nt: TGTGCCAGCAGCCTGACCGAGACCACCCAAGTCTATGGCTACACCTTC
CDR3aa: CASSLTETTQVYGYTF

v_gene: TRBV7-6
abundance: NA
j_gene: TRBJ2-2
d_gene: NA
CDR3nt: TGTGCCAGTCGGGCCACCGGGGAGCTGTTTTTT
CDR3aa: CASRATGELFF

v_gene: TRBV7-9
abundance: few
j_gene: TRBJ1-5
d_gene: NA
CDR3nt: TGTGCCAGCAGCTTAAGGGGGGATGGTGGTCAGCCCCAGCATTTT
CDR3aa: CASSLRGDGGQPQHF

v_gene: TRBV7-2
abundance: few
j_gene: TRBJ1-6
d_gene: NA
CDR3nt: TGTGCCAGCAGCTCAGGGCAGCCCTTCTACAATTCACCCCTCCACTTT
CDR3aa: CASSSGQPFYNSPLHF

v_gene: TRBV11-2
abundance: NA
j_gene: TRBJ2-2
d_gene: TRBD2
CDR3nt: TGTGCCAGCAGCCCCGTTTGGGCTAGCGGGGGGTCCACCGGGGAGCTGTTTTTT
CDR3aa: CASSPVWASGGSTGELFF

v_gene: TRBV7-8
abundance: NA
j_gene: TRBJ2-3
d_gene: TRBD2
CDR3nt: TGTGCCAGCAGGGCTAGCGGGGGGCCAGATACGCAGTATTTT
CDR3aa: CASRASGGPDTQYF

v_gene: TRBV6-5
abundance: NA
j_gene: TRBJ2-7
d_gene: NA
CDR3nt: TGTGCCAGCAGTTACCGAGGAAGGGAAGATTCCGAGCAGTACTTC
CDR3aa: CASSYRGREDSEQYF

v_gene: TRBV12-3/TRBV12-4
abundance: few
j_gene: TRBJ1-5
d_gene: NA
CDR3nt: TGTGCCAGCAGTTTAAAAACAGGGTACAATCAGCCCCAGCATTTT
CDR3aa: CASSLKTGYNQPQHF

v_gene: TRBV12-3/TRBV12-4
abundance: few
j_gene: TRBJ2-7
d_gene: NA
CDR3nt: TGTGCCAGCAATTCCCCCGGGCCCAGGGACGAGCAGTACTTC
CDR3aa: CASNSPGPRDEQYF

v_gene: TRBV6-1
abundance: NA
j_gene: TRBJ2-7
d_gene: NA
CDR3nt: TGTGCCAGCAGTGAATGGGAGGCGAATAGCGAGCAGTACTTC
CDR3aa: CASSEWEANSEQYF

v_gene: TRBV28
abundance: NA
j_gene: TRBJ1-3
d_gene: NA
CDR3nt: TGTGCCAGCAGTTCTGGGAATTGGGCCGGAAACACCATATATTTT
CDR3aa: CASSSGNWAGNTIYF

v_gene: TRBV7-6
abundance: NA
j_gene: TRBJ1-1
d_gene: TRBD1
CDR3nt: TGTGCCAGCAGCTTAGGGGACAGGGATCCCCAGGGAGTTTTCTTT
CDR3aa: CASSLGDRDPQGVFF

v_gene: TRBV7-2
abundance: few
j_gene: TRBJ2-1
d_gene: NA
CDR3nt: TGTGCCAGCAGCTTAGTAATACGCGAGCAGTTCTTC
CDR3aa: CASSLVIREQFF

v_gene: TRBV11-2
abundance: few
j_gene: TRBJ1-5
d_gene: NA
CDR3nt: TGTGCCAGCAGCTTAACAGGGATGGTCAATCAGCCCCAGCATTTT
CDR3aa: CASSLTGMVNQPQHF

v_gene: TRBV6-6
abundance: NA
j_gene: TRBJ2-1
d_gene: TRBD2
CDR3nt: TGTGCCAGCAGTTACTCCGAGACTAGCGGGGGGGCCGGGTCCTACAATGAGCAGTTCTTC
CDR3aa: CASSYSETSGGAGSYNEQFF

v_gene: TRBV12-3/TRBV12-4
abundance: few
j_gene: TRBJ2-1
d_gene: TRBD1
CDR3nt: TGTGCCAGCAGTCCAACCAGGGGGCTCCCTGATGAGCAGTTCTTC
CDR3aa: CASSPTRGLPDEQFF

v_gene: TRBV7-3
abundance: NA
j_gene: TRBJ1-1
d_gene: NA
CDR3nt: TGTGCCAGCAGCCTTCGGCCCCCGACGGGGAGGGGACCCCTGGGTACTGAAGCTTTCTTT
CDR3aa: CASSLRPPTGRGPLGTEAFF

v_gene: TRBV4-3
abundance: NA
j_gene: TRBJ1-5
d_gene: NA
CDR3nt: TGCGCCAGCAGCCAAGGGTGGGATTCGGGCCAGCCCCAGCATTTT
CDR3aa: CASSQGWDSGQPQHF

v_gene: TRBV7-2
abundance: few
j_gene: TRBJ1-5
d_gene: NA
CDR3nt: TGTGCCAGCAGACTAACGGGGGGCCTACCCCATCAGCCCCAGCATTTT
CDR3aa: CASRLTGGLPHQPQHF

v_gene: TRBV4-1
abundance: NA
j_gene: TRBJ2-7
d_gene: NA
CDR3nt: TGCGCCAGCAGCCAAGAATCAGGGGCCAACCTCTACGAGCAGTACTTC
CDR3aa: CASSQESGANLYEQYF

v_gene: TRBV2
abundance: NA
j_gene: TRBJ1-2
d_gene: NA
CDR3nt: TGTGCCAGCAGCGGGTACACCTTC
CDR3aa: CASSGYTF

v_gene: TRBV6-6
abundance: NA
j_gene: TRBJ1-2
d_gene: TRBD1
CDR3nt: TGTGCCACCCAGGACAGGTACCTATTCGGCTACACCTTC
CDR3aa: CATQDRYLFGYTF

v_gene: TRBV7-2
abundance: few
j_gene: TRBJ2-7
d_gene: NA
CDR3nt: TGTGCCAGCAGCTGGTTAGGAGCCGTAAGGGGAGACGAGCAGTACTTC
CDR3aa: CASSWLGAVRGDEQYF

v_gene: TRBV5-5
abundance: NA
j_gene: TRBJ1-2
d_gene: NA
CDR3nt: TGTGCCAGCAGCCTCTTGGGAGGGCACTATGGCTACACCTTC
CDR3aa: CASSLLGGHYGYTF

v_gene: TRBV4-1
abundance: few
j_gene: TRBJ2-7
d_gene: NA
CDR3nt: TGCGCCAGCAGCCAAGAAGGGGATTTTGACGAGCAGTACTTC
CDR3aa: CASSQEGDFDEQYF

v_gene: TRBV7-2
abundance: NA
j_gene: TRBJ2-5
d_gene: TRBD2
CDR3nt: TGTGCCAGCAGCTCCCAAAACGGACTAGCGGGACAAGAGACCCAGTACTTC
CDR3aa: CASSSQNGLAGQETQYF

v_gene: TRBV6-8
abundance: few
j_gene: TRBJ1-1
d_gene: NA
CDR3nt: TGTGCCAGCAGTCCCAGTTGGTTGACTGAAGCTTTCTTT
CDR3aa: CASSPSWLTEAFF